Shown below are 5 T cell receptor beta chains from a single sample sequenced in a study of T cell changes during pregnancy in multiple sclerosis. TCRdb's table, derived via immunoSEQ multiplex PCR, lists solely in-frame clones and lacks some. The repertoire holds tens of thousands of clones, 75% to 95% seen once, with 0.6% to 0.7% in the top ten. The input for sequencing was CD4+ T cells from peripheral blood mononuclear cells, taken in the third trimester of pregnancy. The origin of the receptors is a female donor in good health, enrolled as a control in a pregnancy study.

The V gene is TRBV9, the J gene TRBJ2-7; D unresolved. Germline V gives CDR1 SGDLS, CDR2 YYNGEE. Trimming removed 0 bases at V and 5 bases at J, with 9 bases between. The CDR3 runs to 13 residues. The CDR3 loop is CASSVAESHEQYF. In DNA form, the CDR3 reads TGTGCCAGCAGCGTAGCAGAATCCCACGAGCAGTACTTC.

This chain joins TRBV5-1 and TRBJ2-5, with 9 bases aligning to TRBD1. The DNA matches TRBJ2-7 better at its end, which makes the J call doubtful. The germline gives CDR1 SGHRS, CDR2 YFSETQ. This CDR3 is 14 amino acids long. As DNA, the CDR3 is TGCGCCAGCAGCCCGCGGGACAGGGTCTACGAGCAGTACTTC. Its protein is CASSPRDRVYEQYF.

The DNA for the CDR3 is TGCGCCAGCAGCCAAGCGGGGGGGACGAACACCGGGGAGCTGTTTTTT. As protein: CASSQAGGTNTGELFF. The chain couples TRBV4-3 to TRBJ2-2; 8 positions agree with TRBD2. This CDR3 has 16 residues. CDR1 is LGHNA and CDR2 is YSLEER in the germline V gene. Trimming removed 1 base from V and 0 bases from J; junction bases left unmatched: 1.

J is TRBJ1-1 and V is TRBV7-2, with 7 bases matching TRBD1. Losses at the gene ends were 5 bases for V and 6 bases for J; bases not matched to a gene: 9. The CDR3 totals 14 residues. From germline, CDR1 is SGHTA and CDR2 FQGNSA. The DNA for the CDR3 is TGTGCCAGCAGCACAGGACAGGATTATGCTGAAGCTTTCTTT. Amino acid sequence: CASSTGQDYAEAFF.

The chain is built from TRBV5-1 and TRBJ2-5; TRBD2 matches at 9 bases. The CDR3 length is 16 residues. Per the germline V gene, CDR1 is SGHRS and CDR2 is YFSETQ. V lost 0 bases to trimming and J lost 2 bases; unmatched junction nucleotides: 5. The CDR3 reads CASSLEPSGAQETQYF. The CDR3 DNA follows: TGCGCCAGCAGCTTGGAGCCTAGCGGGGCACAAGAGACCCAGTACTTC.